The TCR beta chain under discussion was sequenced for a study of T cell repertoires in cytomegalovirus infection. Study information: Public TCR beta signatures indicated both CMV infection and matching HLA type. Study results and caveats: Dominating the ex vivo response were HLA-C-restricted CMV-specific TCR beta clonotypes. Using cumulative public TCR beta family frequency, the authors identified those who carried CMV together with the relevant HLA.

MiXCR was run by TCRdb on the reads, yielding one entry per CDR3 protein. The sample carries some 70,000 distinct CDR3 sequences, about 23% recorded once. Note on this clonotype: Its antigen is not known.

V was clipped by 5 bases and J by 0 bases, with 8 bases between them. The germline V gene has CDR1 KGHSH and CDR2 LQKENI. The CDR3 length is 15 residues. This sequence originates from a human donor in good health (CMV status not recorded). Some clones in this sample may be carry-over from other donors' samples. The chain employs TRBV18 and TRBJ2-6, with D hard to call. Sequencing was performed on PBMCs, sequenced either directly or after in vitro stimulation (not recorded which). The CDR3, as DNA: TGTGCCAGCTCATCCAGCAGCTCTGGGGCCAACGTCCTGACTTTC. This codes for CASSSSSSGANVLTF. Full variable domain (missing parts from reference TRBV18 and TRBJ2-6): NAGVMQNPRHLVRRRGQEARLRCSPMKGHSHVYWYRQLPEEGLKFMVYLQKENIIDESGMPKERFSAEFPKEGPSILRIQQVVRGDSAAYFCASSSSSSGANVLTFGAGSRLTVL.